This passage covers 20 T cell receptor beta chains from one sample sequenced in a study of preoperative IRX-2 immunotherapy in early breast cancer. The table came from immunoSEQ multiplex PCR; TCRdb's copy has only in-frame clones and leaves some out. Of fewer than 40,000 clones listed, just under 90% are singletons. Treatment in this sample: preoperative locoregional IRX-2 cytokine immunotherapy. The sequencing here drew on tumor tissue, taken after IRX-2 immunotherapy. These receptors were collected from a human donor with breast cancer.

The rearrangement joins TRBV12-5 to TRBJ2-5; the match to TRBD2 covers 8 bases. With 7 bases clipped from V and 6 bases from J, the junction kept 7 bases outside the gene matches. Germline loops: CDR1 LGHNT, CDR2 FRNRAP. This CDR3 has 13 residues. The chain's CDR3 is CASASGGGQTQYF. The CDR3 DNA sequence: TGTGCTAGTGCCTCCGGCGGGGGGCAGACCCAGTACTTC.

In nucleotides, the CDR3 is TGTGCCAGCAGTGAGGGGTTAGCTGGGGCCAACGTCCTGACTTTC. Amino acids: CASSEGLAGANVLTF. The chain links TRBV25-1 to TRBJ2-6; D not resolved. Trimming left V 3 bases short and J 2 bases short, with 8 bases between. Looked up from germline, CDR1 is MGHDK and CDR2 is SYGVNS. The CDR3 loop spans 15 amino acids.

V gene TRBV28 combines with J gene TRBJ1-2; TRBD1 is a possible D gene (6 bases). Germline V gene sequence: CDR1 MDHEN, CDR2 SYDVKM. V lost 10 bases to trimming and J lost 4 bases, with 13 bases between them. The CDR3 sequence is 12 residues long. This CDR3 is CAIQGTFYGYTF. CDR3 coding DNA: TGTGCCATCCAGGGGACTTTCTATGGCTACACCTTC.

CDR3 in amino acids: CASSYTRTAYNEQFF. The CDR3 DNA reads TGTGCCAGCAGCTATACAAGGACAGCCTACAATGAGCAGTTCTTC. The chain combines TRBV11-3 with TRBJ2-1, with a weak D call TRBD1 (6 bases). Germline loops: CDR1 SGHNT, CDR2 YENEEA. Trimming took 4 bases from V and 2 from J, leaving 12 bases between them. CDR3 length: 15 amino acids.

The genes are TRBV5-1 and TRBJ1-4; tentative D call: TRBD1 (6 bases). The V and J ends lost 6 bases and 7 bases respectively, with 16 bases between them. The CDR3 sequence is 14 residues long. Germline values: CDR1 SGHRS, CDR2 YFSETQ. The CDR3 protein is CASMQGGGGEKLFF. CDR3 nucleotides: TGCGCCAGCATGCAAGGGGGTGGAGGTGAAAAACTGTTTTTT.

The CDR3 DNA follows: TGTGCCAGCAGCTTGTTAGGGGTCGTCGCTGAAGCTTTCTTT. It specifies CASSLLGVVAEAFF. V and J are TRBV7-4 and TRBJ1-1; D is perhaps TRBD1 (5 bases). V dropped 3 bases and J dropped 6 bases, with 14 bases sitting between them. The germline V gene encodes CDR1 SGHVT and CDR2 SQSDAQ. This CDR3 has 14 amino acids.

V usage is TRBV6-1 and J usage is TRBJ1-2, with D possibly matching TRBD1 (5 bases). Deletions cut 0 bases from V and 0 bases from J, with 8 bases between. This CDR3 comprises 15 residues. Germline CDR1 MNHNS, CDR2 SASEGT. CDR3 sequence reads: CASSEAGGSNYGYTF. The CDR3 DNA is TGTGCCAGCAGTGAAGCGGGGGGGTCTAACTATGGCTACACCTTC.

This chain's CDR3 is CASSRTNGNTEAFF. The CDR3 region has the DNA TGCGCCAGCAGTCGAACAAACGGGAACACTGAAGCTTTCTTT. V gene TRBV5-1 combines with J gene TRBJ1-1; D uncertain. The CDR3 spans 14 residues. The germline V gene encodes CDR1 SGHRS and CDR2 YFSETQ. V gave up 5 bases and J gave up 1 base, with 12 bases separating them.

The CDR3 loop reads CASSQVLIDNSPLHF. CDR3 nucleotides: TGTGCCAGCAGCCAGGTGCTAATTGATAATTCACCCCTCCACTTT. This sequence joins TRBV11-3 and TRBJ1-6; D remains ambiguous. The CDR3 covers 15 residues. The V gene lost 5 bases and the J gene lost 5 bases, with 13 bases spanning the gap. Germline loops: CDR1 SGHNT, CDR2 YENEEA.

The J gene is TRBJ1-1, the V gene TRBV6-8; 8 bases map to TRBD1. This CDR3 is 15 amino acids long. V lost 5 bases to trimming and J lost 4 bases; unmatched junction nucleotides: 9. CDR1 MNHGY and CDR2 SAAAGT come from the germline V gene. CDR3 loop: CASSGQGSGGTEAFF. The CDR3 DNA reads TGTGCCAGCAGTGGACAGGGCTCGGGGGGCACTGAAGCTTTCTTT.

This chain joins TRBV30 and TRBJ2-1; TRBD2 aligns across 10 bases. Germline V lookup: CDR1 GTSNPN, CDR2 SVGIG (reference sequence). With V trimmed by 5 bases and J by 8 bases, 9 bases remained unmatched. The CDR3 is 14 amino acids. CDR3 amino acids: CAWSLAGTDDEQFF. CDR3 bases: TGTGCCTGGTCACTAGCGGGGACCGACGATGAGCAGTTCTTC.

The J gene is TRBJ2-7, the V gene TRBV29-1, with 9 bases that match TRBD2. This CDR3 spans 13 amino acids. The V and J ends lost 6 bases and 5 bases, in that order; junction bases with no gene match: 8. Germline CDR1 is SQVTM and CDR2 is ANQGSEA. CDR3 residues: CSVAGLAGNEQYF. The CDR3 nucleotides are TGCAGCGTCGCGGGACTAGCTGGGAACGAGCAGTACTTC.

This chain links TRBV11-3 with TRBJ1-4; D is undetermined. The V gene's germline CDR1 is SGHNT and CDR2 YENEEA. The CDR3 spans 15 residues. The V and J ends lost 5 bases and 8 bases respectively, with 18 bases between them. For the CDR3, the DNA is TGTGCCAGCAGCCCAACCCTGGACGGGCCCGAAAAACTGTTTTTT. This gives the protein CASSPTLDGPEKLFF.

The chain couples TRBV15 to TRBJ1-1, with D possibly being TRBD1 (6 bases). CDR1 is LNHNV, CDR2 YYDKDF, per germline (reference sequence). The germline V and J ends were trimmed by 1 base and 5 bases, with 14 bases remaining between them. The CDR3 is 15 amino acids. CDR3: CATSRGGAGVTEAFF. The CDR3, as DNA: TGTGCCACCAGCAGAGGCGGCGCAGGGGTGACTGAAGCTTTCTTT.

This chain links TRBV18 with TRBJ2-3; TRBD2 matches 8 bases. The CDR3 has 19 residues. Germline values: CDR1 KGHSH, CDR2 LQKENI. Trimming at V came to 1 base and at J to 2 bases, leaving 14 bases not matched to a gene. CDR3: CASSPRDSSGREITDTQYF. The CDR3 nucleotides read TGTGCCAGCTCACCACGGGACTCTAGCGGGCGTGAGATCACAGATACGCAGTATTTT.

This chain uses TRBV6-7 with TRBJ2-7; TRBD1 aligns across 7 bases. TRBV6-7 is an ORF for which the function is uncertain. The V segment lost 9 bases and the J segment 1 base; nucleotides outside the gene matches: 3. This CDR3 has 12 residues. CDR3 sequence (DNA): TGTGCCAGTTCGACAGGGTCCTACGAGCAGTACGTC. This sequence encodes CASSTGSYEQYV.

The rearrangement joins TRBV6-8 to TRBJ2-7, with D possibly TRBD2 on 5 matching bases. The CDR3 contains 13 residues. Per the germline V gene, CDR1 is MNHGY and CDR2 is SAAAGT. Trimming removed 10 bases at V and 0 bases at J, with 13 bases between. CDR3 sequence reads: CATAGPTSYEQYF. The CDR3 DNA reads TGTGCCACCGCGGGCCCCACCTCCTACGAGCAGTACTTC.

J is TRBJ1-5 and V is TRBV19; 8 nucleotides agree with TRBD1. The germline gives CDR1 LNHDA, CDR2 SQIVND (reference sequence). CDR3 length equals 16 residues. The V and J ends lost 6 bases and 4 bases, in that order; junction bases with no gene match: 11. CDR3 region: CASRNPGQDFNQPQHF. As DNA, the CDR3 is TGTGCCAGTAGAAACCCGGGACAGGATTTTAATCAGCCCCAGCATTTT.

The gene calls are TRBV19 and TRBJ2-5; TRBD1 aligns across 9 bases. In germline, CDR1 is LNHDA, CDR2 SQIVND (reference sequence). The J segment lost 5 bases and the V segment lost 3 bases, leaving 4 bases of the junction unmatched. The CDR3 length is 14 residues. CDR3 nucleotide sequence: TGTGCCAGTAGTATGGGACAGGGTGGGGAGACCCAGTACTTC. Translation: CASSMGQGGETQYF.

As DNA, the CDR3 is TGTGCCAGCAGCGAAGCGGAGAGTCAGCCCCAGCATTTT. Its protein is CASSEAESQPQHF. The chain has TRBV7-4 and TRBJ1-5, with D unresolved. CDR1 SGHVT and CDR2 SQSDAQ come from the germline V gene. Trimming took 5 bases from V and 6 from J, leaving 11 bases between them. The CDR3 covers 13 residues.